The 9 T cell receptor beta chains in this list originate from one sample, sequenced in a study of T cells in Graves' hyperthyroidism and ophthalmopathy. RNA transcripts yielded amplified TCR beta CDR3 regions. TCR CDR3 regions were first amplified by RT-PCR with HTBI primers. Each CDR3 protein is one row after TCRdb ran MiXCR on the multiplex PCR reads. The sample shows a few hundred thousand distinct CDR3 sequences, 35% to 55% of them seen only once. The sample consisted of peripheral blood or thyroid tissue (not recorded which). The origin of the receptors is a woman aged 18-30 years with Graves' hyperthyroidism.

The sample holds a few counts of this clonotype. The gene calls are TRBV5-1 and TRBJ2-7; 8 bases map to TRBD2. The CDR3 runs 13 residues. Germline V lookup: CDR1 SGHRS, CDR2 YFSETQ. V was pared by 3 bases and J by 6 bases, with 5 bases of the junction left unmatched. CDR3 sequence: CASSYGTRSEQYF. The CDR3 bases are TGCGCCAGCAGCTACGGGACTAGAAGCGAGCAGTACTTC.

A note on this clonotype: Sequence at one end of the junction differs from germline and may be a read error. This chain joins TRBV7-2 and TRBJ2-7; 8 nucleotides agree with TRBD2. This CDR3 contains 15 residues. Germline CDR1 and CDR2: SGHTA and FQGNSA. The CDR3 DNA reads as TGTGCCGGCAGCCTCAACGCCGGGACTAGGGGCGAGCAGTACTTC. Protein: CAGSLNAGTRGEQYF.

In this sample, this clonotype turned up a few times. The CDR3 DNA follows: TGTGCCAGCAGTGAAGCGGAGGGACCCTACGAGCAGTACTTC. As protein: CASSEAEGPYEQYF. The rearrangement joins TRBV25-1 to TRBJ2-7; perhaps TRBD2 as D (6 bases). The germline V gene encodes CDR1 MGHDK and CDR2 SYGVNS. The CDR3 covers 14 residues. V lost 2 bases, J lost 2 bases, and 10 bases lay in between.

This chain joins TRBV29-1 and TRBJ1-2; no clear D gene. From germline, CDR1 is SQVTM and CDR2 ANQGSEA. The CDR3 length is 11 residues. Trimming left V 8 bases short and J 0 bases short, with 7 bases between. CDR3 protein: CSSQANYGYTF. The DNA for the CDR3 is TGCAGCAGCCAGGCTAACTATGGCTACACCTTC.

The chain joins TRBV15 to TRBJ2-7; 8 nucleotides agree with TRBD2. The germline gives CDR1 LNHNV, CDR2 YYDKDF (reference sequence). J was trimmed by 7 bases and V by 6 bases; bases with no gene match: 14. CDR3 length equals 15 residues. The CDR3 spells CATSKVAGTQWEQYF. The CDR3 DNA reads TGTGCCACCAGTAAGGTAGCGGGAACCCAGTGGGAGCAGTACTTC.

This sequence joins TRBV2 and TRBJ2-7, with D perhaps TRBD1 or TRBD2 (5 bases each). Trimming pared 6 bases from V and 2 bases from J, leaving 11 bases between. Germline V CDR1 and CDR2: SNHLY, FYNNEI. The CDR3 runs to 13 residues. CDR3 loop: CASREVGAYEQYF. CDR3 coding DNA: TGTGCCAGCAGAGAGGTGGGGGCCTACGAGCAGTACTTC.

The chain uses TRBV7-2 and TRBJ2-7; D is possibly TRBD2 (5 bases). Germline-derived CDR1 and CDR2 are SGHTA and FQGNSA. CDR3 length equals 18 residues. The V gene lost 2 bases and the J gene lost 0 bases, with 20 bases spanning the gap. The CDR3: CASSLHSDTAGFSYEQYF. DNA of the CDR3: TGTGCCAGCAGCTTACATTCCGACACTGCGGGTTTCTCCTACGAGCAGTACTTC. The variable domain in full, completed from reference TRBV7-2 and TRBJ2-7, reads GAGVSQSPSNKVTEKGKDVELRCDPISGHTALYWYRQSLGQGLEFLIYFQGNSAPDKSGLPSDRFSAERTGGSVSTLTIQRTQQEDSAVYLCASSLHSDTAGFSYEQYFGPGTRLTVT.

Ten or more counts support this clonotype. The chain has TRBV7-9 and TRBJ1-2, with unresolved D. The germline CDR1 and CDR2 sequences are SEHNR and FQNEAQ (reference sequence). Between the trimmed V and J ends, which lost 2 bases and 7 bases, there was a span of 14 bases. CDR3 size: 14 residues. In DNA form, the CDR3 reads TGTGCCAGCAGCTTATGGCGGACTCGAGGTGGCTACACCTTC. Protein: CASSLWRTRGGYTF.

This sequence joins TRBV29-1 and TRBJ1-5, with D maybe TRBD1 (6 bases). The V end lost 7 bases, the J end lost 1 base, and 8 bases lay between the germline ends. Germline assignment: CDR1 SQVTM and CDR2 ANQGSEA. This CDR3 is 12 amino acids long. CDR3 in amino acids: CSAGTSNQPQHF. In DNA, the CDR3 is TGCAGCGCTGGGACAAGCAATCAGCCCCAGCATTTT. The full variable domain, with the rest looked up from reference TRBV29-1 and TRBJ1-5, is SAVISQKPSRDICQRGTSLTIQCQVDSQVTMMFWYRQQPGQSLTLIATANQGSEATYESGFVIDKFPISRPNLTFSTLTVSNMSPEDSSIYLCSAGTSNQPQHFGDGTRLSIL.